The 15 T cell receptor beta chains below come from one sample, sequenced in a study of identical twins. TCRdb recomputed calls from the 5' RACE reads with MiXCR, one row per CDR3 protein. The table lists 700,000 or so distinct CDR3 sequences, roughly 8% of them singletons. This sample was also put to use in a study of yellow fever vaccine responses in identical twins.

Source material: PBMCs. The receptors derive from a woman under 30 in good health.

This clonotype has ten or more counts. V gene TRBV29-1 combines with J gene TRBJ1-1; perhaps TRBD1 as D (5 bases). Germline V gene data show CDR1 as SQVTM and CDR2 as ANQGSEA. The CDR3 extends over 14 amino acids. The ends were cut back, 3 bases at V and 5 bases at J, with 16 bases in the middle. The CDR3 DNA sequence: TGCAGCGTTGACGGCGGGGGGAGAAGGACTGAAGCTTTCTTT. This gives the protein CSVDGGGRRTEAFF.

V gene TRBV20-1 combines with J gene TRBJ2-3; 7 bases agree with TRBD2. The germline V gene encodes CDR1 DFQATT and CDR2 SNEGSKA (reference sequence). Trimming took 5 bases from V and 4 from J; bases not matched to a gene: 9. The CDR3 length is 14 residues. CDR3 amino acids: CSAPPGLVPDTQYF. CDR3 in DNA: TGCAGTGCTCCTCCCGGACTAGTCCCAGATACGCAGTATTTT.

The V call is TRBV7-9, the J call TRBJ1-4, with TRBD1 as a possible D gene (5 bases). The germline gives CDR1 SEHNR, CDR2 FQNEAQ (reference sequence). V was clipped by 3 bases and J by 3 bases, with 8 bases between them. The CDR3 has 14 residues. The CDR3 region has the DNA TGTGCCAGCAGCTTTGCGACAGCTAATGAAAAACTGTTTTTT. It yields the protein CASSFATANEKLFF.

The rearrangement uses TRBV20-1 and TRBJ2-7; TRBD2 is a possible D gene (5 bases). Germline V gene sequence: CDR1 DFQATT, CDR2 SNEGSKA (reference sequence). Trimming stripped 5 bases from V and 0 bases from J, with 17 bases between. The CDR3 is made up of 15 amino acids. The CDR3 DNA reads as TGCAGTGCTCCTTATCGGCGGGTGCACTCCTACGAGCAGTACTTC. Protein product: CSAPYRRVHSYEQYF.

The J gene is TRBJ2-1, the V gene TRBV11-2; no firm D call. Germline lookup yields CDR1 SGHAT and CDR2 FQNNGV. This CDR3 has 13 residues. V dropped 5 bases and J dropped 5 bases, with 10 bases sitting between them. The DNA for the CDR3 is TGTGCCAGCAGCCTACGCAACGACAATGAGCAGTTCTTC. Translated: CASSLRNDNEQFF.

Many counts were recorded for this clonotype. This sequence joins TRBV2 and TRBJ2-7; TRBD2 might be the D (6 bases). Germline V gene lookup returns CDR1 SNHLY and CDR2 FYNNEI. V was trimmed by 2 bases and J by 5 bases, leaving 13 bases between them. This CDR3 contains 14 residues. The CDR3 DNA reads as TGTGCCAGCAGTGAAATGGAGGGCCCCCACGAGCAGTACTTC. Its protein is CASSEMEGPHEQYF.

Comment on this clonotype: This may be a read error, as it is one base from a much larger clone. V and J are TRBV4-1 and TRBJ2-3; 7 bases map to TRBD2. There are 13 residues in the CDR3. Germline-derived CDR1 and CDR2 are MGHRA and YSYEKL. The CDR3 reads CASSLAAGDTQCF. The CDR3 nucleotides read TGCGCCAGCAGCCTCGCGGCGGGGGATACGCAGTGTTTT.

This clonotype was observed many times. V and J are TRBV12-3 or TRBV12-4 and TRBJ1-2, with D uncertain. The germline V and J ends were trimmed by 2 bases and 6 bases, with 16 bases remaining between them. CDR3 length equals 15 residues. The CDR3 DNA sequence: TGTGCCAGCAGTTTAAGCACAGCGAGTATGGATGGCTACACCTTC. Its protein product is CASSLSTASMDGYTF.

Ten or more counts support this clonotype. The V call is TRBV20-1, the J call TRBJ1-5; D is undetermined. The length of the CDR3 is 14 residues. CDR1 and CDR2 from the germline V gene are DFQATT and SNEGSKA (reference sequence). The germline V and J ends were trimmed by 1 base and 2 bases, with 9 bases remaining between them. The CDR3 here is CSARGSWGNQPQHF. The DNA of the CDR3 is TGCAGTGCTAGAGGTTCCTGGGGCAATCAGCCCCAGCATTTT.

The chain combines TRBV20-1 with TRBJ1-5, with no clear D. Germline CDR1 reads DFQATT; CDR2 reads SNEGSKA (reference sequence). The CDR3 covers 12 residues. The CDR3 spells CSLGPLNQPQHF. CDR3 coding DNA: TGCAGCCTCGGCCCGCTCAATCAGCCCCAGCATTTT.

There are a few counts of this clonotype. This chain connects TRBV5-6 to TRBJ2-7, with 10 positions matching TRBD1. Germline trimming cut 4 bases from V and 11 bases from J; bases unmatched to any gene: 12. Germline loops: CDR1 SGHDT, CDR2 YYEEEE. There are 14 residues in the CDR3. CDR3 region: CASSRRDRGLVEYF. In DNA, the CDR3 is TGTGCCAGCAGCAGGCGGGACAGGGGTTTAGTAGAGTACTTC.

This clonotype was seen more than once but under ten times. In DNA, the CDR3 is TGCAGTGCTAGACCCCCCGGGACTAGCGGGATGATGGCCGGGGAGCTGTTTTTT. Its protein is CSARPPGTSGMMAGELFF. The chain links TRBV20-1 to TRBJ2-2; 13 nucleotides align to TRBD2. Germline assignment: CDR1 DFQATT and CDR2 SNEGSKA (reference sequence). CDR3 length equals 18 residues. The V segment lost 2 bases and the J segment 6 bases; nucleotides outside the gene matches: 12.

In its sample, this clonotype was seen a few times. V gene TRBV12-3 or TRBV12-4 combines with J gene TRBJ2-2, with TRBD2 matching 15 bases. The J segment lost 4 bases and the V segment lost 2 bases, leaving 8 bases of the junction unmatched. This CDR3 has 19 amino acids. CDR3 coding DNA: TGTGCCAGCAGTTTACGGCGGGGACTAGCGGGAGGCTCCACCGGGGAGCTGTTTTTT. Amino acid sequence: CASSLRRGLAGGSTGELFF.

The table lists this clonotype with a few counts. The chain uses TRBV6-1 and TRBJ2-7; unclear D gene. The CDR3 covers 15 residues. V was pared by 5 bases and J by 2 bases, with 16 bases between. CDR1 is MNHNS, CDR2 SASEGT, per germline. The CDR3: CASSRGESGAYEQYF. CDR3 coding DNA: TGTGCCAGCAGTCGCGGAGAGAGTGGGGCCTACGAGCAGTACTTC.

This clonotype appeared a few times. This chain's CDR3 is CASSLVSGGTGELFF. In DNA, the CDR3 is TGTGCCAGCAGCTTGGTTAGCGGGGGCACCGGGGAGCTGTTTTTT. The chain recombines TRBV5-5 with TRBJ2-2, with 9 bases identical to TRBD2. The CDR3 totals 15 residues. The trim removed 0 bases at V and 4 bases at J, leaving 1 base unmatched. Looked up from germline, CDR1 is SGHKS and CDR2 is YYEKEE (reference sequence).